These 3 T cell receptor beta chains were sequenced from one sample in a study of blood T cell repertoires in COVID-19. Some clones are missing from TCRdb's copy, which holds only in-frame ones; the method was immunoSEQ multiplex PCR. The table lists over 85,000 clones, around 76% of them singletons. Sequencing was done on a sample of peripheral blood. The receptors stem from a woman over 75 with acute or convalescent COVID-19.

The rearrangement links TRBV5-4 to TRBJ2-1; possibly TRBD2 for D (6 bases). The CDR3 length is 15 residues. In germline, CDR1 is SGHNT, CDR2 YYREEE (reference sequence). V lost 2 bases, J lost 5 bases, and 14 bases lay in between. The CDR3 region has the DNA TGTGCCAGCAGCTTTCCCGGGAGTTTCCACAATGAGCAGTTCTTC. Translated, it gives CASSFPGSFHNEQFF.

The V gene is TRBV12-3 or TRBV12-4, the J gene TRBJ1-2; no reliable D call. The CDR3 runs to 11 residues. Trimming took off 6 bases at V and 8 bases at J, with 10 bases between the two ends. CDR3 sequence: CASSTTLGYTF. The CDR3 DNA is TGTGCCAGCAGCACAACACTAGGCTACACCTTC.

The chain links TRBV5-1 to TRBJ2-1; D possibly corresponds to TRBD2 (5 bases). The CDR3 is 15 residues long. Trimming took off 2 bases at V and 10 bases at J, with 19 bases between the two ends. Per the germline V gene, CDR1 is SGHRS and CDR2 is YFSETQ. The CDR3 region has the DNA TGCGCCAGCAGCTTTTCGCCAGGCCGGGGAAGAGAGCAGTTCTTC. It codes for CASSFSPGRGREQFF.